The clone carrying this T cell receptor (beta chain) was recorded once. The sort gate was single viable CD3+CD4+CD8-CD45RO+ cells for memory CD4+ T cells. Deletions cut 1 base from V and 10 bases from J, with 11 bases between. The CDR3 is made up of 14 amino acids. Germline CDR1 SEHNR, CDR2 FQNEAQ (reference sequence). Assay used: immunoSEQ multiplex PCR; TCRdb lists only in-frame clones, some missing. Altogether around 50,000 clones are present, approximately 81% being singletons, with the ten largest covering around 1.2%. The data stem from a study of memory CD4+ T cells and cytomegalovirus serostatus.

This TCR came from an adult in good health and CMV-seropositive. The genes are TRBV7-9 and TRBJ1-6; D not certain. Sample: memory CD4+ T cells from blood. The CDR3 reads CASSLVVQGSPLHF. The CDR3 nucleotides read TGTGCCAGCAGCTTAGTAGTACAAGGATCACCCCTCCACTTT.